Below are 6 T cell receptor beta chains sequenced from a single sample in a study of siplizumab effects on memory and regulatory T cells. Generated by immunoSEQ multiplex PCR, the TCRdb table keeps only in-frame clones and is missing some. The sample carries 110,000 or so clones, 93% recorded once. The material sequenced was non-Treg CD4+ T cells sorted from blood. Every receptor here comes from a human donor in good health.

This clone has a single count. The chain has TRBV11-2 and TRBJ2-3, with D perhaps matching TRBD2 (5 bases). CDR3 length: 15 residues. Trimming stripped 0 bases from V and 7 bases from J, with 14 bases between. CDR1 is SGHAT and CDR2 is FQNNGV in the germline V gene. The CDR3: CASSLESRERNTQYF. Here the CDR3 DNA reads TGTGCCAGCAGCTTAGAATCACGGGAACGAAATACGCAGTATTTT.

The V and J genes are TRBV28 and TRBJ2-5; 8 bases fit TRBD1. This CDR3 is built from 17 residues. Germline CDR1 MDHEN, CDR2 SYDVKM. J lost 4 bases, V lost 5 bases, and 15 bases had no gene match. CDR3: CASSPDLIRGRGETQYF. Written as DNA, the CDR3 is TGTGCCAGCAGTCCGGACCTCATCAGGGGGCGGGGAGAGACCCAGTACTTC. The variable domain in full, with the rest retrieved from reference TRBV28 and TRBJ2-5, is DVKVTQSSRYLVKRTGEKVFLECVQDMDHENMFWYRQDPGLGLRLIYFSYDVKMKEKGDIPEGYSVSREKKERFSLILESASTNQTSMYLCASSPDLIRGRGETQYFGPGTRLLVL.

The chain carries TRBV27 and TRBJ2-7, with D hard to call. The germline V gene has CDR1 MNHEY and CDR2 SMNVEV (reference sequence). The length of the CDR3 is 14 residues. V shed 3 bases and J shed 1 base, with 10 bases lying between them. The CDR3 DNA reads TGTGCCAGCAGTTTGGTCGCCAGTTCCTACGAGCAGTACTTC. Protein: CASSLVASSYEQYF.

The chain joins TRBV18 to TRBJ2-1; TRBD1 agrees at 7 bases. After removal of 4 bases from V and 6 bases from J, the junction contained 9 bases not matched to a gene. The V gene's germline CDR1 is KGHSH and CDR2 LQKENI. The CDR3 covers 15 residues. CDR3 bases: TGTGCCAGCTCACGCGGACAGGTAGGAGGCAATGAGCAGTTCTTC. Translation: CASSRGQVGGNEQFF.

V is TRBV28 and J is TRBJ1-5; a possible D gene is TRBD1 (5 bases). CDR3 length equals 12 residues. The germline V and J ends were trimmed by 5 bases and 9 bases, with 11 bases remaining between them. Germline CDR1 reads MDHEN; CDR2 reads SYDVKM. The CDR3 protein is CASSQAGGPQHF. CDR3 nucleotides: TGTGCCAGCAGTCAGGCGGGGGGGCCCCAGCATTTT.

This clone was counted between two and nine times. V gene TRBV25-1 combines with J gene TRBJ1-2; TRBD1 matches at 8 bases. Trimming took 2 bases from V and 12 from J; bases not matched to a gene: 8. This CDR3 comprises 13 residues. CDR1 is MGHDK and CDR2 is SYGVNS in the germline V gene. The CDR3 loop is CASSEPRTGHDTF. For the CDR3, the DNA is TGTGCCAGCAGTGAACCCAGGACAGGGCATGACACCTTC.